The 5 T cell receptor beta chains given below trace back to one sample, sequenced in a study of blood T cell repertoires in COVID-19. Repertoires were generated with immunoSEQ multiplex PCR, while TCRdb's copy carries only in-frame clones and drops some. The sample has a few hundred thousand clones, around 87% seen once. Sample: peripheral blood. These receptors were collected from a woman in her 70s with active or convalescent COVID-19.

This clone was observed once. The chain links TRBV6-2 or TRBV6-3 to TRBJ1-2; TRBD1 is a possible D gene (5 bases). There are 14 residues in the CDR3. The ends were cut back, 6 bases at V and 8 bases at J, with 19 bases in the middle. From germline, CDR1 is MNHEY and CDR2 SVGEGT. The CDR3 region is CASSPIPGEGGYTF. The CDR3 DNA sequence: TGTGCCAGCAGCCCCATCCCGGGGGAGGGAGGCTACACCTTC.

This rearrangement joins TRBV5-4 to TRBJ1-1; no clear D. V was shortened by 0 bases and J by 11 bases, with 17 bases between the two germline ends. Germline assignment: CDR1 SGHNT and CDR2 YYREEE (reference sequence). This CDR3 spans 14 amino acids. CDR3 protein: CASSLGGGGGVAFF. CDR3 in DNA: TGTGCCAGCAGCTTGGGTGGAGGTGGAGGAGTGGCTTTCTTT.

This sequence joins TRBV19 and TRBJ2-1, with 8 bases that match TRBD2. CDR1 and CDR2 (germline): LNHDA, SQIVND (reference sequence). This CDR3 contains 14 residues. V shed 4 bases and J 9 bases; nucleotides not matched to a gene: 8. CDR3 residues: CASSTRGGFGEQFF. CDR3 nucleotide sequence: TGTGCCAGTAGTACACGGGGGGGATTCGGTGAGCAGTTCTTC.

The V call is TRBV6-2 or TRBV6-3, the J call TRBJ2-5; the D is unclear. V was pared by 2 bases and J by 6 bases, with 4 bases between. Germline lookup yields CDR1 MNHEY and CDR2 SVGEGT. The CDR3 is 11 residues long. CDR3 bases: TGTGCCAGCAGTTACATAAAGACCCAGTACTTC. Translating it yields CASSYIKTQYF.

The chain joins TRBV11-2 to TRBJ2-7, with D possibly TRBD1 on 6 matching bases. Germline V gene data show CDR1 as SGHAT and CDR2 as FQNNGV. The CDR3 is made up of 15 amino acids. V was trimmed by 2 bases and J by 2 bases, leaving 13 bases between them. The CDR3 DNA reads as TGTGCCAGCAGCTTAACAGGGTTAAGAGCCTACGAGCAGTACTTC. As protein: CASSLTGLRAYEQYF.